The present entry profiles one T cell receptor beta chain with its context. Described treatment: around 19 received Ad26.COV2.S at low or high dose, single or two shots; roughly five received placebo; per-sample allocation not given. At day 63 after the first vaccine or placebo injection, samples were drawn. Libraries were prepared by immunoSEQ multiplex PCR; TCRdb keeps only in-frame clonotypes and omits some of them. The sample holds 450,000 to 550,000 clones, about 88% seen once. These data originate in a study of Ad26.COV2.S vaccination and SARS-CoV-2 variants. The CDR3 is made up of 12 amino acids. Deletions cut 2 bases from V and 6 bases from J, with 5 bases between. Germline V gives CDR1 ENHRY, CDR2 SYGVKD.

This TCR derives from a person between 18 and 65 years old who received the Ad26.COV2.S COVID-19 vaccine or a placebo. The sequences come from peripheral blood, collected in a trial of Ad26.COV2.S vaccine versus placebo. This sequence joins TRBV10-3 and TRBJ1-5, with unresolved D. CDR3 in amino acids: CAISEGIQPQHF. CDR3 nucleotides: TGTGCCATCAGTGAGGGGATTCAGCCCCAGCATTTT.